What follows are 27 T cell receptor beta chains derived from one specimen sequenced in a study of T cell responses to AZD1222 COVID-19 vaccine (dated by TCRdb to the early 2020s). Library method: the immunoSEQ multiplex PCR assay. The clones in this table, taken by TCRdb from immuneACCESS, are in-frame only. Not every clone is retained; where verified, under half of the shortfall comes from an unresolved V gene, and the cause of the rest is unknown. Here the sample has under 150,000 clones; over 90% occur a single time. Of the sample, 5% to 7% is held by the ten largest clones. Read against the paper, the sample's time point label means: baseline before first vaccination. Sample: peripheral blood, taken on day 0 of AZD1222 vaccination. These receptors all stem from an adult in good health.

The V call is TRBV30, the J call TRBJ2-1; D is ambiguous. There are 12 residues in the CDR3. Germline CDR1 GTSNPN, CDR2 SVGIG (reference sequence). V dropped 2 bases and J dropped 4 bases, with 6 bases sitting between them. CDR3 nucleotides: TGTGCCTGGAGTAGGGCTTACAATGAGCAGTTCTTC. Translating gives CAWSRAYNEQFF.

DNA of the CDR3: TGTGCCAGCAGCCAAGGAGGGGGCCTAGACAATGAGCAGTTCTTC. This sequence encodes CASSQGGGLDNEQFF. The chain links TRBV3-1 (or the pseudogene TRBV3-2) to TRBJ2-1; 7 bases map to TRBD1. Germline CDR1 LGHDT, CDR2 YNNKEL (reference sequence). Unmatched junction bases numbered 5, after V lost 1 base and J lost 5 bases. This CDR3 has 15 residues.

This clone appeared once. The V gene is TRBV27, the J gene TRBJ2-2; D call uncertain. Deletions cut 5 bases from V and 1 base from J, with 11 bases between. CDR3 length equals 15 residues. CDR1 and CDR2 (germline): MNHEY, SMNVEV (reference sequence). This CDR3 is CASSPWTVNTGELFF. CDR3 coding DNA: TGTGCCAGCAGTCCATGGACGGTGAACACCGGGGAGCTGTTTTTT.

The chain links TRBV7-3 to TRBJ2-3; D ambiguous. Trimming shortened V by 5 bases and J by 4 bases, and 10 bases separated the two germline ends. Germline V gene data show CDR1 as SGHTA and CDR2 as FQGTGA. This CDR3 is 13 amino acids long. In nucleotides, the CDR3 is TGTGCCAGCAGCCCCGTCTGGGCAGATACGCAGTATTTT. It translates to CASSPVWADTQYF.

V and J are TRBV28 and TRBJ1-2; TRBD1 matches 8 bases. CDR3 length: 15 amino acids. V was pared by 6 bases and J by 13 bases, with 19 bases of the junction left unmatched. Per germline, CDR1 MDHEN and CDR2 SYDVKM. The CDR3 DNA sequence: TGTGCCAGCAGAGATATCTACTCAGGGGGCGCCTATTTCACCTTC. Its protein is CASRDIYSGGAYFTF.

The chain links TRBV29-1 to TRBJ1-5; possible D gene TRBD1, 5 bases. V was shortened by 4 bases and J by 6 bases, with 13 bases between the two germline ends. This CDR3 has 13 amino acids. Germline V lookup: CDR1 SQVTM, CDR2 ANQGSEA. CDR3 bases: TGCAGCGTTGCTGGGGGTCGGGGTCAGCCCCAGCATTTT. Protein: CSVAGGRGQPQHF.

The chain links TRBV30 to TRBJ1-5, with no clear D. The V gene lost 1 base and the J gene lost 3 bases, with 7 bases spanning the gap. This CDR3 spans 13 amino acids. CDR1 GTSNPN and CDR2 SVGIG come from the germline V gene (reference sequence). The CDR3 sequence: CAWSDGTNQPQHF. The DNA for the CDR3 is TGTGCCTGGAGTGACGGAACCAATCAGCCCCAGCATTTT. Supplemented by reference TRBV30 and TRBJ1-5, the full variable domain reads SQTIHQWPATLVQPVGSPLSLECTVEGTSNPNLYWYRQAAGRGLQLLFYSVGIGQISSEVPQNLSASRPQDRQFILSSKKLLLSDSGFYLCAWSDGTNQPQHFGDGTRLSIL.

The chain combines TRBV7-9 with TRBJ1-1; D gene unclear. Germline V CDR1 and CDR2: SEHNR, FQNEAQ (reference sequence). The CDR3 loop spans 12 amino acids. Trimming took 5 bases from V and 7 from J, leaving 11 bases between them. The CDR3 DNA follows: TGTGCCAGCAGCCCACCAGTTCTTGAAGCTTTCTTT. Its protein product is CASSPPVLEAFF.

The genes are TRBV30 and TRBJ2-7; 8 nucleotides agree with TRBD2. Germline trimming cut 0 bases from V and 2 bases from J; bases unmatched to any gene: 3. This CDR3 is 14 amino acids long. Germline V CDR1 and CDR2: GTSNPN, SVGIG (reference sequence). Here the CDR3 reads CAWSVQLAAYEQYF. CDR3 bases: TGTGCCTGGAGTGTACAACTAGCGGCCTACGAGCAGTACTTC.

The chain couples TRBV15 to TRBJ1-6; no firm D call. Trimming took off 2 bases at V and 4 bases at J, with 6 bases between the two ends. This CDR3 has 14 amino acids. Germline CDR1 is LNHNV and CDR2 is YYDKDF (reference sequence). CDR3: CATSRQQYNSPLHF. CDR3 nucleotides: TGTGCCACCAGCAGACAGCAGTATAATTCACCCCTCCACTTT.

CDR3 in DNA: TGTGCCAGCAGCTTGGGGCAGGCTAACGAGCAGTACTTC. Its translation is CASSLGQANEQYF. The rearrangement joins TRBV5-4 to TRBJ2-7, with unresolved D. The germline CDR1 and CDR2 sequences are SGHNT and YYREEE (reference sequence). CDR3 size: 13 residues. V lost 0 bases, J lost 5 bases, and 9 bases lay in between.

The chain joins TRBV11-2 to TRBJ1-2; no clear D gene. V was cut by 1 base and J by 8 bases, with 14 bases left in between. The CDR3 loop spans 14 amino acids. Germline loops: CDR1 SGHAT, CDR2 FQNNGV. The CDR3 nucleotides are TGTGCCAGCAGCTTAGTTGCAGGTATAAGCGGCTACACCTTC. It encodes CASSLVAGISGYTF.

The chain combines TRBV7-2 with TRBJ1-6; 7 bases map to TRBD1. This CDR3 spans 15 amino acids. Germline-derived CDR1 and CDR2 are SGHTA and FQGNSA. The V and J ends lost 2 bases and 9 bases, in that order; junction bases with no gene match: 7. The CDR3 DNA is TGTGCCAGCAGCTTAAATGGGCAGGGGGGTTCACCCCTCCACTTT. Its protein is CASSLNGQGGSPLHF.

The V call is TRBV27, the J call TRBJ1-2; no clear D gene. CDR3 length equals 12 residues. Between the trimmed V and J ends, which lost 4 bases and 9 bases, there was a span of 12 bases. Per the germline V gene, CDR1 is MNHEY and CDR2 is SMNVEV (reference sequence). CDR3 residues: CASSSGASRYTF. CDR3 bases: TGTGCCAGCAGTTCGGGAGCTAGTCGCTACACCTTC.

V usage is TRBV14 and J usage is TRBJ1-1; no reliable D call. V was shortened by 0 bases and J by 10 bases, with 9 bases between the two germline ends. The CDR3 sequence is 12 residues long. Germline V gene sequence: CDR1 SGHDN, CDR2 FVKESK. The CDR3 nucleotides are TGTGCCAGCAGCCAAGAAACGATGCGAGCTTTCTTT. Its protein product is CASSQETMRAFF.

This clone was detected once. The chain uses TRBV4-1 and TRBJ2-5, with 9 nucleotides matching TRBD2. The trim removed 5 bases at V and 4 bases at J, leaving 8 bases unmatched. CDR3 length: 15 amino acids. From germline, CDR1 is MGHRA and CDR2 YSYEKL. CDR3 nucleotide sequence: TGCGCCAGCAGCGCGCGGGAGGGCGGTACAGAGACCCAGTACTTC. Protein sequence: CASSAREGGTETQYF.

The chain has TRBV27 and TRBJ1-1; possible D gene TRBD1, 6 bases. CDR3 size: 12 residues. The V end lost 6 bases, the J end lost 11 bases, and 16 bases lay between the germline ends. Per the germline V gene, CDR1 is MNHEY and CDR2 is SMNVEV (reference sequence). The CDR3 sequence is CASRSGAAQAFF. The CDR3 DNA reads TGTGCCAGCAGGTCAGGGGCCGCCCAGGCTTTCTTT.

This sequence joins TRBV30 and TRBJ2-7; possible D gene TRBD1, 6 bases. The CDR3 extends over 15 amino acids. Germline assignment: CDR1 GTSNPN and CDR2 SVGIG (reference sequence). Trimming stripped 3 bases from V and 4 bases from J, with 19 bases between. CDR3 region: CAWSPNTGSRYEQYF. CDR3 DNA sequence: TGTGCCTGGAGCCCAAACACAGGGAGTCGGTACGAGCAGTACTTC.

The chain couples TRBV10-3 to TRBJ2-7; D remains unclear. V was trimmed by 2 bases and J by 3 bases, leaving 8 bases between them. The germline gives CDR1 ENHRY, CDR2 SYGVKD. This CDR3 has 13 residues. The CDR3 coding sequence is TGTGCCATCAGTGAGGCAGGAGACTACGAGCAGTACTTC. It codes for CAISEAGDYEQYF.

The chain employs TRBV29-1 and TRBJ1-1, with 8 bases identical to TRBD1. Germline CDR1 reads SQVTM; CDR2 reads ANQGSEA. J was trimmed by 7 bases and V by 5 bases; bases with no gene match: 12. The CDR3 runs 14 residues. CDR3 DNA sequence: TGCAGCGTTACCACAGGGGGGGCCTCCTTTGAAGCTTTCTTT. Its translation: CSVTTGGASFEAFF.

This clone was seen only once. This chain connects TRBV18 to TRBJ2-7; D is possibly TRBD1 (5 bases). Per the germline V gene, CDR1 is KGHSH and CDR2 is LQKENI. There are 14 residues in the CDR3. V lost 5 bases to trimming and J lost 3 bases, with 14 bases between them. CDR3 coding DNA: TGTGCCAGCTCAAGGGTCAGGGCCCTCTACGAGCAGTACTTC. As protein: CASSRVRALYEQYF.

The chain uses TRBV7-8 and TRBJ1-2; 7 positions match TRBD1. From germline, CDR1 is SGHVS and CDR2 FQNEAQ. The ends lost 3 bases at V and 6 bases at J; junction bases unmatched: 7. The CDR3 is 14 amino acids. CDR3 coding DNA: TGTGCCAGCAGCTTGTTGGGACAGAACGATGGCTACACCTTC. Amino acids: CASSLLGQNDGYTF.

The chain has TRBV5-8 and TRBJ2-7; 9 bases align to TRBD1. Unmatched junction bases numbered 8, after V lost 4 bases and J lost 0 bases. The CDR3 loop spans 16 amino acids. Germline V gene sequence: CDR1 SGHTS, CDR2 YDEGEE. The DNA of the CDR3 is TGTGCCAGCAGCCGAGATCCGGGACAGGGCTCCTACGAGCAGTACTTC. This codes for CASSRDPGQGSYEQYF.

This chain joins TRBV28 and TRBJ1-5; no reliable D call. CDR3 length: 15 residues. CDR1 is MDHEN and CDR2 is SYDVKM in the germline V gene. Trimming cost V 5 bases and J 4 bases, with 15 bases left between them. CDR3 in DNA: TGTGCCAGCAGTCCCCATCAAGGGCAAAATCAGCCCCAGCATTTT. Its translation is CASSPHQGQNQPQHF.

CDR3 loop: CASSLNGGFNEKLFF. The CDR3 nucleotides read TGTGCCAGCAGCTTAAACGGGGGCTTTAATGAAAAACTGTTTTTT. The J gene is TRBJ1-4, the V gene TRBV5-5; TRBD1 is a possible D gene (6 bases). CDR3 length: 15 residues. Trimming removed 2 bases from V and 4 bases from J, with 12 bases in between. Germline V CDR1 and CDR2: SGHKS, YYEKEE (reference sequence). Complete variable domain (other parts from reference TRBV5-5 and TRBJ1-4): DAGVTQSPTHLIKTRGQQVTLRCSPISGHKSVSWYQQVLGQGPQFIFQYYEKEERGRGNFPDRFSARQFPNYSSELNVNALLLGDSALYLCASSLNGGFNEKLFFGSGTQLSVL.

V gene TRBV19 combines with J gene TRBJ1-2, with TRBD1 matching over 8 bases. The trim removed 8 bases at V and 5 bases at J, leaving 10 bases unmatched. This CDR3 is 14 amino acids long. The germline CDR1 and CDR2 sequences are LNHDA and SQIVND (reference sequence). The CDR3 is CASGGQGWGYGYTF. The CDR3 nucleotides read TGTGCCAGTGGTGGACAGGGTTGGGGATATGGCTACACCTTC.

This rearrangement joins TRBV27 to TRBJ2-7; D possibly uses TRBD1 or TRBD2 (5 bases each). The CDR3 consists of 13 residues. CDR1 and CDR2 from the germline V gene are MNHEY and SMNVEV (reference sequence). The V end was cut by 5 bases, the J end by 1 base, with 9 bases between. CDR3 sequence (DNA): TGTGCCAGCAGTGGGACGGCGTCCTACGAGCAGTACTTC. The encoded protein is CASSGTASYEQYF.